Sequencing of this TCR beta chain was carried out in a study of cytomegalovirus exposure and HLA in healthy donors. V was cut by 3 bases and J by 7 bases, with 12 bases left in between. Germline V gene lookup returns CDR1 ENHRY and CDR2 SYGVKD. The CDR3 loop spans 13 amino acids. PCR was performed using 60 Vbeta and 13 Jbeta primers. Method: immunoSEQ multiplex PCR; TCRdb's copy keeps in-frame clones and lacks some. The repertoire has 150,000 to 200,000 clones, 76% of them found once; the top ten carry around 1.5%. This TCR was sampled from a young man in good health and CMV-seronegative. The chain joins TRBV10-3 to TRBJ1-2; a weak D match, TRBD1 (5 bases). Sequenced sample: PBMCs. In DNA form, the CDR3 reads TGTGCCATCAGTGAAGCCCAGGGCCGTGGCTACACCTTC. Amino acids: CAISEAQGRGYTF.